Each of the 22 T cell receptor beta chains below was sequenced from the same sample in a study of blood T cell repertoires in COVID-19. Produced via immunoSEQ multiplex PCR; TCRdb's table is partial and in-frame only. Of around 170,000 clones listed, approximately 80% are singletons. Sequences were obtained from peripheral blood. The receptor source for this set is a man in his sixties or seventies who had recovered from COVID-19.

Comment on this clone: The sample carries other DNA sequences with the same CDR3. V usage is TRBV11-3 and J usage is TRBJ2-7; 9 bases fit TRBD1. CDR1 SGHNT and CDR2 YENEEA come from the germline V gene. The CDR3 consists of 15 residues. The V gene end was trimmed by 2 bases and the J gene end by 0 bases; junction bases not matched to a gene: 2. Here the CDR3 DNA reads TGTGCCAGCAGCTTAAGGACAGGGGACTCCTACGAGCAGTACTTC. It encodes CASSLRTGDSYEQYF. The variable domain in full, completed from reference TRBV11-3 and TRBJ2-7, reads EAGVVQSPRYKIIEKKQPVAFWCNPISGHNTLYWYLQNLGQGPELLIRYENEEAVDDSQLPKDRFSAERLKGVDSTLKIQPAELGDSAVYLCASSLRTGDSYEQYFGPGTRLTVT.

CDR3 protein: CASSQDHAGILAHEQYF. For the CDR3, the DNA is TGTGCCAGCAGCCAAGATCACGCAGGAATCCTGGCCCACGAGCAGTACTTC. The V gene is TRBV3-1 (or the pseudogene TRBV3-2), the J gene TRBJ2-7; D uncertain. Germline V gene lookup returns CDR1 LGHDT and CDR2 YNNKEL (reference sequence). Between the trimmed V and J ends, which lost 0 bases and 5 bases, there was a span of 20 bases. The CDR3 runs to 17 residues.

The chain employs TRBV6-6 and TRBJ1-2, with 11 positions matching TRBD1. The CDR3 is 17 residues long. Per the germline V gene, CDR1 is MNHNY and CDR2 is SVGAGI (reference sequence). Trimming removed 5 bases from V and 2 bases from J; junction bases left unmatched: 10. The CDR3 here is CASSLEDGTGGNYGYTF. The CDR3 coding sequence is TGTGCCAGCAGTCTAGAGGACGGGACAGGGGGGAACTATGGCTACACCTTC.

V and J are TRBV21-1 and TRBJ2-1; the DNA was not used to check the table's D call, TRBD1. TRBV21-1 is assigned pseudogene status. CDR3 length equals 16 residues. The CDR3 nucleotides are TGTGCCAGCAGTCGATTAAAGTTCAGGCTATACAATGAGCAGTTCTTC. This encodes CASSRLKFRLYNEQFF.

The chain links TRBV7-2 to TRBJ2-7; D is uncertain. V lost 3 bases and J lost 3, with 12 bases in between. The CDR3 has 14 residues. The germline gives CDR1 SGHTA, CDR2 FQGNSA. For the CDR3, the DNA is TGTGCCAGCAGCTTTAGAGAGATTAGCTACGAGCAGTACTTC. Its translation is CASSFREISYEQYF.

This rearrangement joins TRBV2 to TRBJ2-1, with 9 bases fitting TRBD1. The V segment lost 3 bases and the J segment 9 bases; nucleotides outside the gene matches: 9. The germline CDR1 and CDR2 sequences are SNHLY and FYNNEI. This CDR3 comprises 15 residues. The CDR3 DNA follows: TGTGCCAGCAGTGAGGGACAGGGTTCTCCCGGTGAGCAGTTCTTC. Residues: CASSEGQGSPGEQFF. Full variable domain (remainder filled in from reference TRBV2 and TRBJ2-1): EPEVTQTPSHQVTQMGQEVILRCVPISNHLYFYWYRQILGQKVEFLVSFYNNEISEKSEIFDDQFSVERPDGSNFTLKIRSTKLEDSAMYFCASSEGQGSPGEQFFGPGTRLTVL.

The genes are TRBV5-1 and TRBJ1-1; no clear D. V dropped 4 bases and J dropped 3 bases, with 13 bases sitting between them. The CDR3 has 14 residues. Germline loops: CDR1 SGHRS, CDR2 YFSETQ. This CDR3 is CASSLSILDTEAFF. CDR3 in DNA: TGCGCCAGCAGCCTGTCGATACTGGACACTGAAGCTTTCTTT.

CDR3 coding DNA: TGTGCCAGTAGTATCTCTCGAAACAGGGGGCCTGGAAACACCATATATTTT. Protein product: CASSISRNRGPGNTIYF. This rearrangement joins TRBV19 to TRBJ1-3; 9 nucleotides agree with TRBD1. CDR1 is LNHDA and CDR2 is SQIVND in the germline V gene (reference sequence). This CDR3 region has 17 residues. V lost 3 bases to trimming and J lost 2 bases; unmatched junction nucleotides: 8.

The chain links TRBV7-2 to TRBJ1-6, with TRBD1 matching over 10 bases. Germline CDR1 SGHTA, CDR2 FQGNSA. The CDR3 loop spans 14 amino acids. The trim removed 5 bases at V and 7 bases at J, leaving 2 bases unmatched. The CDR3 DNA reads TGTGCCAGCAGCCCGGACAGGGGGAATTCACCCCTCCACTTT. It encodes CASSPDRGNSPLHF.

This sequence joins TRBV5-1 and TRBJ2-1, with 10 bases fitting TRBD1. V shed 4 bases, J shed 0 bases, and the junction held 4 bases outside the gene matches. The CDR3 runs to 16 residues. CDR1 is SGHRS and CDR2 is YFSETQ in the germline V gene. The CDR3 protein is CASSEGQGSSYNEQFF. For the CDR3, the DNA is TGCGCCAGCAGCGAGGGACAGGGGTCCTCCTACAATGAGCAGTTCTTC.

The gene calls are TRBV5-4 and TRBJ2-3; D perhaps matches TRBD1 (6 bases). Germline CDR1 is SGHNT and CDR2 is YYREEE (reference sequence). The CDR3 is 15 amino acids. V lost 4 bases and J 4 bases, leaving 16 bases between the germline ends. The DNA for the CDR3 is TGTGCCAGCAGCGGCGGACAACAGGGCGCAGATACGCAGTATTTT. Protein sequence: CASSGGQQGADTQYF.

V is TRBV10-2 and J is TRBJ1-6, with D perhaps matching TRBD1 (5 bases). CDR1 and CDR2 from the germline V gene are WSHSY and SAAADI. The length of the CDR3 is 14 residues. V was clipped by 4 bases and J by 6 bases, with 10 bases between them. CDR3 in DNA: TGCGCCAGCAGTGTGGTAGGGGCTAATTCACCCCTCCACTTT. Its protein is CASSVVGANSPLHF.

CDR3 nucleotide sequence: TGTGCCAGCAGTTTAGGACAGGGGGCGCGAGGCTATGGCTACACCTTC. Amino acid sequence: CASSLGQGARGYGYTF. The V gene is TRBV28, the J gene TRBJ1-2; 11 bases match TRBD1. Germline CDR1 MDHEN, CDR2 SYDVKM. The CDR3 covers 16 residues. The junction had 6 bases not matched to a gene; V was cut back by 2 bases and J by 4 bases.

The gene calls are TRBV7-2 and TRBJ2-1; TRBD2 agrees at 11 bases. The CDR3 contains 13 residues. The V segment lost 5 bases and the J segment 15 bases; nucleotides outside the gene matches: 9. Per the germline V gene, CDR1 is SGHTA and CDR2 is FQGNSA. CDR3 DNA: TGTGCCAGCAGCAAACAACTAGCGGGAGTTGGGTTCTTC. It specifies CASSKQLAGVGFF.

The gene calls are TRBV7-9 and TRBJ2-5, with a tentative D call TRBD1 (6 bases). The germline V and J ends were trimmed by 4 bases and 1 base, with 10 bases remaining between them. The CDR3 runs 14 residues. Per germline, CDR1 SEHNR and CDR2 FQNEAQ (reference sequence). The CDR3 reads CASSSGHSQETQYF. The CDR3 DNA sequence: TGTGCCAGCAGCTCGGGACACTCCCAAGAGACCCAGTACTTC.

This clone occurred many times. This chain connects TRBV19 to TRBJ1-5, with a possible D match to TRBD1 (6 bases). Trimming shortened V by 5 bases and J by 6 bases, and 17 bases separated the two germline ends. The CDR3 is made up of 15 amino acids. In germline, CDR1 is LNHDA, CDR2 SQIVND (reference sequence). The CDR3 coding sequence is TGTGCCAGTAGTCCTACACAGGGCGGGGGTCAGCCCCAGCATTTT. Protein sequence: CASSPTQGGGQPQHF.

The rearrangement uses TRBV2 and TRBJ2-5, with D possibly TRBD2 on 7 matching bases. The germline gives CDR1 SNHLY, CDR2 FYNNEI. This CDR3 is built from 16 residues. The germline V and J ends were trimmed by 5 bases and 4 bases, with 20 bases remaining between them. The CDR3 DNA reads TGTGCCAGCAGTCCGGGGGGCGGGAATACTCTAGAGACCCAGTACTTC. Translated: CASSPGGGNTLETQYF. The whole variable domain, filled in from reference TRBV2 and TRBJ2-5, reads EPEVTQTPSHQVTQMGQEVILRCVPISNHLYFYWYRQILGQKVEFLVSFYNNEISEKSEIFDDQFSVERPDGSNFTLKIRSTKLEDSAMYFCASSPGGGNTLETQYFGPGTRLLVL.

The sample holds a few counts of this clone. The rearrangement uses TRBV24-1 and TRBJ2-5; D is uncertain. This CDR3 has 15 residues. The germline V gene has CDR1 KGHDR and CDR2 SFDVKD. Trimming pared 3 bases from V and 0 bases from J, leaving 10 bases between. The CDR3 is CATSDSHQYQETQYF. The CDR3 coding sequence is TGTGCCACCAGTGATAGTCACCAGTACCAAGAGACCCAGTACTTC.

This clone was recorded only once. The V gene is TRBV12-3 or TRBV12-4, the J gene TRBJ2-1; possible D gene TRBD1, 6 bases. V was trimmed by 4 bases and J by 11 bases, leaving 9 bases between them. The CDR3 loop spans 11 amino acids. CDR3 sequence: CASSYGQKQFF. CDR3 nucleotide sequence: TGTGCCAGCAGTTACGGACAGAAGCAGTTCTTC.

V is TRBV28 and J is TRBJ1-1; D call uncertain. CDR3 length: 14 residues. Deletions cut 6 bases from V and 0 bases from J, with 11 bases between. CDR1 is MDHEN and CDR2 is SYDVKM in the germline V gene. DNA for the CDR3: TGTGCCAGCAGAGTCGGGAGACTGAACACTGAAGCTTTCTTT. This encodes CASRVGRLNTEAFF.

Comments on this clone: Compared with germline, one end of the junction differs, possibly owing to a read error. The V call is TRBV7-7, the J call TRBJ2-3, with a tentative D call TRBD2 (6 bases). The CDR3 runs to 15 residues. The germline gives CDR1 SSHAT, CDR2 FNYEAQ (reference sequence). CDR3 amino acids: CASSLAEGGTDTQYF. CDR3 nucleotide sequence: TGTGCTAGCAGCTTAGCGGAGGGAGGCACAGATACGCAGTATTTT.

The DNA of the CDR3 is TGTGCCAGCAGCCGGACTAGCGGGAGTACCGAGCAGTACTTC. Its translation is CASSRTSGSTEQYF. The rearrangement links TRBV7-9 to TRBJ2-7; 13 positions match TRBD2. Germline CDR1 is SEHNR and CDR2 is FQNEAQ (reference sequence). The ends lost 5 bases at V and 6 bases at J; junction bases unmatched: 4. This CDR3 comprises 14 residues. Filled out from reference TRBV7-9 and TRBJ2-7, the complete variable domain reads DTGVSQNPRHKITKRGQNVTFRCDPISEHNRLYWYRQTLGQGPEFLTYFQNEAQLEKSRLLSDRFSAERPKGSFSTLEIQRTEQGDSAMYLCASSRTSGSTEQYFGPGTRLTVT.